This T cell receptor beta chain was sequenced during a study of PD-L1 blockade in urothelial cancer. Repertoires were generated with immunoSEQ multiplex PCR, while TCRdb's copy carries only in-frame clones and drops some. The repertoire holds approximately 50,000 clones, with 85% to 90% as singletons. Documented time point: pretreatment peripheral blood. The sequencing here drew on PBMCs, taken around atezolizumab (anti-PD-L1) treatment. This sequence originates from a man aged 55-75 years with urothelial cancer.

The CDR3 region has the DNA TGTGCCACCAGGGGTCCGGGAACGGGCTATGGCTACACCTTC. Its protein is CATRGPGTGYGYTF. V usage is TRBV15 and J usage is TRBJ1-2; D not resolved. Per the germline V gene, CDR1 is LNHNV and CDR2 is YYDKDF (reference sequence). The CDR3 loop spans 14 amino acids. Trimming shortened V by 6 bases and J by 4 bases, and 15 bases separated the two germline ends.